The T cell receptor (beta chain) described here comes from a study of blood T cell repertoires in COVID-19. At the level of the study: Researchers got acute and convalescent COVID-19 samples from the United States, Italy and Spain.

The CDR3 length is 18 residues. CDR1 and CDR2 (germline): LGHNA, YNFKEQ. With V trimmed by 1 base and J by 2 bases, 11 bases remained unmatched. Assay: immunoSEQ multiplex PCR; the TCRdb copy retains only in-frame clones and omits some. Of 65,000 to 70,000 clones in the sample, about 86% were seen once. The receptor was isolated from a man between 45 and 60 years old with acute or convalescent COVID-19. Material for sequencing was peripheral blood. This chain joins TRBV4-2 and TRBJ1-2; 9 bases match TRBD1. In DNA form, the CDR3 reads TGTGCCAGCAGCCAAGGTTTTTCAGGACAGGGGATGAACTATGGCTACACCTTC. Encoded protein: CASSQGFSGQGMNYGYTF.